This T cell receptor (beta chain) is from a study of T cell responses to AZD1222 COVID-19 vaccine. Study results and caveats: White British people made up most donors, females outnumbered males, and clonal diversity was possibly underestimated. Only five to seven AZD1222 recipients tested seropositive at baseline.

The assay was immunoSEQ multiplex PCR, and TCRdb's table has in-frame clones only and misses some. This sample has 90,000 to 110,000 clones, with around 90% found just once. A note on this clone: The antigen is undetermined.

The CDR3 spans 14 residues. From germline, CDR1 is SEHNR and CDR2 FQNEAQ (reference sequence). Trimming removed 7 bases from V and 4 bases from J, with 16 bases in between. This sample comprised peripheral blood, obtained on day 0 of AZD1222 vaccination. The rearrangement uses TRBV7-9 and TRBJ1-1; D is uncertain. This TCR was recovered from an adult in good health. CDR3 in amino acids: CASTPPVESTEAFF. The CDR3 region has the DNA TGTGCCAGCACCCCGCCCGTGGAGAGCACTGAAGCTTTCTTT.